These T cell receptor beta chains were read from a single sample in a study of spatial heterogeneity in lung cancer. TCRdb re-analysed the 5' RACE reads in MiXCR, keeping a single row per CDR3 protein. The repertoire includes about 85,000 distinct CDR3 sequences, approximately 18% of them detected once, and around 5.9% sits in the top ten. The sample here was PBMCs, taken at surgery. The receptors derive from a male donor with early-stage non-small cell lung cancer. Each CDR3 is given with its conserved first and last residue. A D gene is named only where the DNA matches it firmly. Clone sizes are given selectively: once, few, many, or a class where the clone is expanded.

D: TRBD1
size: many
J: TRBJ2-1
V: TRBV24-1
DNA: TGTGCCACCAGTGACACCGGGACAGGGACCTACAATGAGCAGTTCTTC
CDR3: CATSDTGTGTYNEQFF

D: TRBD2
size: -
J: TRBJ2-1
V: TRBV7-9
DNA: TGTGCCAGCAGCCCACCGGGGGGGCCAGGCAATGAGCAGTTCTTC
CDR3: CASSPPGGPGNEQFF

D: TRBD2
size: -
J: TRBJ2-1
V: TRBV9
DNA: TGTGCCAGCAGCGTACAGGCGGGAGGAGGCAATGAGCAGTTCTTC
CDR3: CASSVQAGGGNEQFF

D: TRBD2
size: -
J: TRBJ2-3
V: TRBV11-2
DNA: TGTGCCAGCAGCCCGGGGACTAGCGGGAGCGCAGATACGCAGTATTTT
CDR3: CASSPGTSGSADTQYF

D: -
size: few
J: TRBJ2-5
V: TRBV5-6
DNA: TGTGCCAGCAGCCGCACTAGAAAACAAGAGACCCAGTACTTC
CDR3: CASSRTRKQETQYF

D: -
size: -
J: TRBJ2-2
V: TRBV5-1
DNA: TGCGCCAGCGACACAGGGAACACCGGGGAGCTGTTTTTT
CDR3: CASDTGNTGELFF

D: -
size: few
J: TRBJ1-4
V: TRBV20-1
DNA: TGCAGTGCTAGAGTGGGGGAAAAACTGTTTTTT
CDR3: CSARVGEKLFF

D: TRBD2
size: -
J: TRBJ2-3
V: TRBV7-2
DNA: TGTGCCAGCAGCTTCCGGGTCAGCGGGGGCGCAGATACGCAGTATTTT
CDR3: CASSFRVSGGADTQYF

D: -
size: -
J: TRBJ2-7
V: TRBV7-2
DNA: TGTGCCAGCAGTCTTACCCCATCCCCCGGGAACGAGCAGTACTTC
CDR3: CASSLTPSPGNEQYF

D: -
size: -
J: TRBJ2-7
V: TRBV28
DNA: TGTGCCAGCAGTACCCCGGGGGTCGTCTCGTACGAGCAGTACTTC
CDR3: CASSTPGVVSYEQYF

D: TRBD2
size: many
J: TRBJ2-1
V: TRBV27
DNA: TGTGCCAGCAGTCCGAGACTAGCGGGATTTACCAATGAGCAGTTCTTC
CDR3: CASSPRLAGFTNEQFF

D: TRBD1
size: -
J: TRBJ1-6
V: TRBV5-4
DNA: TGTGCCAGCAGCTCGCGGGACAGAAATTCACCCCTCCACTTT
CDR3: CASSSRDRNSPLHF

D: -
size: -
J: TRBJ2-6
V: TRBV2
DNA: TGTGCCAGCAAGTCCCCGGTGGCTGGGGCCAACGTCCTGACTTTC
CDR3: CASKSPVAGANVLTF

D: TRBD1
size: -
J: TRBJ2-6
V: TRBV7-9
DNA: TGTGCCAGCAGCTGGGGACAGGGGATCTCTGGGGCCAACGTCCTGACTTTC
CDR3: CASSWGQGISGANVLTF

D: TRBD1
size: -
J: TRBJ2-1
V: TRBV7-8
DNA: TGTGCCAGCAGCTTAGTGACAGGGGCTGTCAATGAGCAGTTCTTC
CDR3: CASSLVTGAVNEQFF

D: TRBD1
size: -
J: TRBJ1-1
V: TRBV20-1
DNA: TGCAGTGCTCGTAACAGGGGGAACACTGAAGCTTTCTTT
CDR3: CSARNRGNTEAFF

D: -
size: -
J: TRBJ2-1
V: TRBV24-1
DNA: TGTGCCACCAGTGATCAGCCCGGGAGCTACAATGAGCAGTTCTTC
CDR3: CATSDQPGSYNEQFF

D: TRBD1
size: few
J: TRBJ2-7
V: TRBV19
DNA: TGTGCCAGTAGTCAGACAGGGGGAAGCTCCTACGAGCAGTACTTC
CDR3: CASSQTGGSSYEQYF

D: -
size: few
J: TRBJ2-5
V: TRBV7-3
DNA: TGTGCCAGCAGCTTAAATGGGGCACAACAAGAGACCCAGTACTTC
CDR3: CASSLNGAQQETQYF

D: TRBD1
size: -
J: TRBJ2-3
V: TRBV20-1
DNA: TGCAGTGCTAGGGGACAGATCACAGATACGCAGTATTTT
CDR3: CSARGQITDTQYF

D: TRBD1
size: -
J: TRBJ2-3
V: TRBV24-1
DNA: TGTGCCACCAGTGATTCAAGGGGGCTGGGCACAGATACGCAGTATTTT
CDR3: CATSDSRGLGTDTQYF

D: -
size: few
J: TRBJ1-3
V: TRBV29-1
DNA: TGCAGCGTTGAACCGCAGGGGAGCTCTGGAAACACCATATATTTT
CDR3: CSVEPQGSSGNTIYF

D: -
size: many
J: TRBJ2-7
V: TRBV3-1
DNA: TGTGCCAGCAGCCAACGGACTCTGAGCTCCTACGAGCAGTACTTC
CDR3: CASSQRTLSSYEQYF

D: -
size: few
J: TRBJ2-7
V: TRBV3-1
DNA: TGTGCCAGCAGCCAATCCGGGACCCTCAACGAGCAGTACTTC
CDR3: CASSQSGTLNEQYF

D: -
size: -
J: TRBJ2-3
V: TRBV19
DNA: TGTGCCAGTAGTAGTCCCCCTAGAGATACGCAGTATTTT
CDR3: CASSSPPRDTQYF

D: TRBD1
size: few
J: TRBJ1-1
V: TRBV7-9
DNA: TGTGCCAGCAGCCCTAATCAGGGGGCGATCACTGAAGCTTTCTTT
CDR3: CASSPNQGAITEAFF

D: -
size: few
J: TRBJ2-3
V: TRBV24-1
DNA: TGTGCCACCAATTCTTGGCTTCTGACCTCTAGCACAGATACGCAGTATTTT
CDR3: CATNSWLLTSSTDTQYF

D: TRBD2
size: -
J: TRBJ2-5
V: TRBV7-2
DNA: TGTGCCAGCAGCCCCCGACTAGCTTTGCAGACCCAGTACTTC
CDR3: CASSPRLALQTQYF

D: TRBD2
size: few
J: TRBJ2-1
V: TRBV28
DNA: TGTGCCAGCAGTTTAGGATTCGGACTAGCGGATTACTCCTACAATGAGCAGTTCTTC
CDR3: CASSLGFGLADYSYNEQFF

D: TRBD1
size: -
J: TRBJ2-2
V: TRBV12-3/TRBV12-4
DNA: TGTGCCAGCAGCGAAACCGGGACAGGGCTCACCGGGGAGCTGTTTTTT
CDR3: CASSETGTGLTGELFF

D: -
size: few
J: TRBJ2-3
V: TRBV21-1
DNA: TGTGCCAGCGGCTACTCCAGGGTCCGCCGGGTGGCAGATACGCAGTATTTT
CDR3: CASGYSRVRRVADTQYF

D: -
size: -
J: TRBJ1-6
V: TRBV7-9
DNA: TGTGCCAGCAGCTCGGCCGGGGATTCACCCCTCCACTTT
CDR3: CASSSAGDSPLHF

D: -
size: -
J: TRBJ2-5
V: TRBV7-8
DNA: TGTGCCAGCAGCCCACTGGTCCGGGGCCAAGAGACCCAGTACTTC
CDR3: CASSPLVRGQETQYF

D: -
size: few
J: TRBJ2-3
V: TRBV5-1
DNA: TGCGCCAGCAGCTTGAGACTAGGAGGGGCAGATACGCAGTATTTT
CDR3: CASSLRLGGADTQYF

D: TRBD1
size: many
J: TRBJ2-3
V: TRBV5-1
DNA: TGCGCCAGCAGCTTGGGGGACAGGGGGACCACAGATACGCAGTATTTT
CDR3: CASSLGDRGTTDTQYF

D: -
size: -
J: TRBJ1-2
V: TRBV29-1
DNA: TGCAGCGTTGAAGATCTGAGGGAATCTGGCTACACCTTC
CDR3: CSVEDLRESGYTF

D: -
size: -
J: TRBJ1-4
V: TRBV9
DNA: TGTGCCAGCAGCGTAGGGGCAAGTACTAATGAAAAACTGTTTTTT
CDR3: CASSVGASTNEKLFF

D: -
size: -
J: TRBJ2-3
V: TRBV28
DNA: TGTGCCAGCAGTTTACGGCCTACCGGGGTTGGGGTCACAGATACGCAGTATTTT
CDR3: CASSLRPTGVGVTDTQYF

D: -
size: medium-sized
J: TRBJ2-3
V: TRBV28
DNA: TGTGCCAGCAGTTTGTACACAGATACGCAGTATTTT
CDR3: CASSLYTDTQYF

D: -
size: -
J: TRBJ2-3
V: TRBV28
DNA: TGTGCCAGCAGTTTAAGGCAGCCAGATACGCAGTATTTT
CDR3: CASSLRQPDTQYF

D: TRBD2
size: -
J: TRBJ2-1
V: TRBV19
DNA: TGTGCCAGTAGTAGGGGGTTAGCGGGAGCCTACAATGAGCAGTTCTTC
CDR3: CASSRGLAGAYNEQFF

D: -
size: -
J: TRBJ2-2
V: TRBV5-4
DNA: TGTGCCAGCAGCTATGGAGGGACAGCGAACACCGGGGAGCTGTTTTTT
CDR3: CASSYGGTANTGELFF

D: -
size: few
J: TRBJ1-1
V: TRBV25-1
DNA: TGTGCCAGCAGTCAGAGTAACACTGAAGCTTTCTTT
CDR3: CASSQSNTEAFF

D: -
size: few
J: TRBJ1-4
V: TRBV18
DNA: TGTGCCAGCTCACCACCCACACCCGGGATGCAGTTTTTT
CDR3: CASSPPTPGMQFF

D: -
size: few
J: TRBJ2-1
V: TRBV7-2
DNA: TGTGCCAGCAGCTTATCGGGGGCCAACAATGAGCAGTTCTTC
CDR3: CASSLSGANNEQFF

D: TRBD1
size: -
J: TRBJ2-7
V: TRBV5-6
DNA: TGTGCCAGCAGCGGGACAGCCTACGAGCAGTACTTC
CDR3: CASSGTAYEQYF

D: -
size: -
J: TRBJ2-7
V: TRBV5-1
DNA: TGCGCCAGCAGCCCGAGGTCAGGCCTCTACGAGCAGTACTTC
CDR3: CASSPRSGLYEQYF

D: -
size: -
J: TRBJ2-7
V: TRBV6-2/TRBV6-3
DNA: TGTGCCAGCAGTAAAAGATACAGTGATGAGCAGTACTTC
CDR3: CASSKRYSDEQYF

D: -
size: -
J: TRBJ2-1
V: TRBV5-1
DNA: TGCGCCAGCAGCCCGGGCCACTCGACTAATGAGCAGTTCTTC
CDR3: CASSPGHSTNEQFF

D: TRBD1
size: -
J: TRBJ1-1
V: TRBV11-3
DNA: TGTGCCAGCAGCCCAACTCGGGACAGGGGTGCTTTCAGGGGTGAAGCTTTCTTT
CDR3: CASSPTRDRGAFRGEAFF

D: -
size: -
J: TRBJ2-7
V: TRBV5-1
DNA: TGCGCCAGCAGCCCCCATTCGGGCGACGAGCAGTACTTC
CDR3: CASSPHSGDEQYF

D: -
size: -
J: TRBJ1-1
V: TRBV9
DNA: TGTGCCAGCAGCAACACGGCTAACACTGAAGCTTTCTTT
CDR3: CASSNTANTEAFF

D: -
size: few
J: TRBJ1-5
V: TRBV27
DNA: TGTGCCAGTGCGGGGGATAGGAGCAATCAGCCCCAGCATTTT
CDR3: CASAGDRSNQPQHF